This TCR beta chain was identified in a study of technical replicates of blood from a handful of donors. The CDR3 is 12 amino acids. Deletions cut 2 bases from V and 8 bases from J, with 7 bases between. The germline V gene has CDR1 WNHNN and CDR2 SYGVQD (reference sequence). Sequencing was performed with immunoSEQ multiplex PCR; in TCRdb, only in-frame clones are kept and a portion is missing. The sample contains tens of thousands of clones, nearly 99% of which appear only once. The chain recombines TRBV10-1 with TRBJ1-5; D not resolved. This receptor was obtained from a human donor in good health. Sequencing was done on a sample of T cells isolated from PBMCs. CDR3 nucleotides: TGCGCCAGCAGTGAGGAGCGGGAGCCCCAGCATTTT. Amino acids: CASSEEREPQHF.